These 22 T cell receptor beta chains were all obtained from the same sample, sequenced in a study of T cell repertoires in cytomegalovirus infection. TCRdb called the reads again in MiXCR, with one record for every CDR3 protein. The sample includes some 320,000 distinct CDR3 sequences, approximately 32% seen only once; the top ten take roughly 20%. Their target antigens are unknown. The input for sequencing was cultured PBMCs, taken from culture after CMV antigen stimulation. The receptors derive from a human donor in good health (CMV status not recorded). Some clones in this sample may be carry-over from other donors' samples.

The CDR3 DNA reads TGTGCCAGCAGCTCCGCAGGGAGGGGGCGTAATAATTCACCCCTCCACTTT. Its translation is CASSSAGRGRNNSPLHF. This rearrangement joins TRBV7-9 to TRBJ1-6, with 7 bases fitting TRBD1. Unmatched junction bases numbered 11, after V lost 4 bases and J lost 5 bases. The CDR3 totals 17 residues. Germline lookup yields CDR1 SEHNR and CDR2 FQNEAQ (reference sequence).

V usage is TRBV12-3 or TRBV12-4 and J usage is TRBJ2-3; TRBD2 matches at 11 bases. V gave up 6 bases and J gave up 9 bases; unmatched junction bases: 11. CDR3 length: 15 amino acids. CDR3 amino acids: CASRSLAGASGTQYF. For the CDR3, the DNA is TGTGCCAGCAGGTCACTAGCGGGAGCATCGGGGACGCAGTATTTT.

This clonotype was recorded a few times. CDR3 protein: CASSLGPDQNTQYF. In DNA, the CDR3 is TGTGCCAGCAGCTTGGGCCCGGACCAAAATACGCAGTATTTT. V and J are TRBV5-4 and TRBJ2-3, with D unclear. The CDR3 runs to 14 residues. Germline V lookup: CDR1 SGHNT, CDR2 YYREEE (reference sequence). Deletions cut 0 bases from V and 7 bases from J, with 12 bases between. The full variable domain, completed using reference TRBV5-4 and TRBJ2-3, is ETGVTQSPTHLIKTRGQQVTLRCSSQSGHNTVSWYQQALGQGPQFIFQYYREEENGRGNFPPRFSGLQFPNYSSELNVNALELDDSALYLCASSLGPDQNTQYFGPGTRLTVL.

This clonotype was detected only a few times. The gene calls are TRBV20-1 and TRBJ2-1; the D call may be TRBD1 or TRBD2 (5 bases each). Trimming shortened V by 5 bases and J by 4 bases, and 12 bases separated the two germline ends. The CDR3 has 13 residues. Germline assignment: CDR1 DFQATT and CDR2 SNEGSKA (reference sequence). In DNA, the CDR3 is TGCAGTGCTCACCCATGGGGGTACAATGAGCAGTTCTTC. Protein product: CSAHPWGYNEQFF.

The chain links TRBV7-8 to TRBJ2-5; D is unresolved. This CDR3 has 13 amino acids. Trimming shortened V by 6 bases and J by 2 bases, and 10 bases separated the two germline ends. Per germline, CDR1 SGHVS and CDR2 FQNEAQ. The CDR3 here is CASRRSYQETQYF. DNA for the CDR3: TGTGCCAGCAGGAGGAGCTATCAAGAGACCCAGTACTTC.

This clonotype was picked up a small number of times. As DNA, the CDR3 is TGTGCCAGCAGCCTTGCCTCTAGGGGAACCGGGGAGCTGTTTTTT. It specifies CASSLASRGTGELFF. The chain couples TRBV7-8 to TRBJ2-2, with D possibly TRBD1 on 5 matching bases. V lost 5 bases, J lost 5 bases, and 15 bases lay in between. The V gene's germline CDR1 is SGHVS and CDR2 FQNEAQ. The CDR3 has 15 amino acids.

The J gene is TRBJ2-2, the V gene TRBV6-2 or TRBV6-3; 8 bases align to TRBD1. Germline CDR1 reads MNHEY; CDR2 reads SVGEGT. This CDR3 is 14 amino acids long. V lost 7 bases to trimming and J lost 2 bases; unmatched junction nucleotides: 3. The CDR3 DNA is TGTGCCAGCACCCAGGGGGCTAACACCGGGGAGCTGTTTTTT. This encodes CASTQGANTGELFF.

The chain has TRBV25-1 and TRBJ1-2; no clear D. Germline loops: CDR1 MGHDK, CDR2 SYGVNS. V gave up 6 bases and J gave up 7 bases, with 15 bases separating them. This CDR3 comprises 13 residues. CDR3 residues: CASRYSGRPGYTF. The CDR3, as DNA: TGTGCCAGCAGATACAGCGGCCGTCCTGGCTACACCTTC.

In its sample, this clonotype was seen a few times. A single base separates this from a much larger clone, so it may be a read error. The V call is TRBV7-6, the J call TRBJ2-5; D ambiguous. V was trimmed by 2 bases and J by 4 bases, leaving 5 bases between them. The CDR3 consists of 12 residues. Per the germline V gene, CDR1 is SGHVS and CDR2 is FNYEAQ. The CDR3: CASSLRSETQYF. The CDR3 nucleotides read TGTGCCAGCAGCTTAAGGTCAGAGACCCAGTACTTC.

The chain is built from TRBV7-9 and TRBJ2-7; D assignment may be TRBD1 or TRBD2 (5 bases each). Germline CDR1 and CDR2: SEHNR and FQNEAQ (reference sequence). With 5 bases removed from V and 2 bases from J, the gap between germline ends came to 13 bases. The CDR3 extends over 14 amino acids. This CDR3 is CASSASGAAYEQYF. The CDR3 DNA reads TGTGCCAGCAGCGCCTCCGGGGCCGCCTACGAGCAGTACTTC. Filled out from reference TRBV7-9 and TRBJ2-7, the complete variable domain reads DTGVSQNPRHKITKRGQNVTFRCDPISEHNRLYWYRQTLGQGPEFLTYFQNEAQLEKSRLLSDRFSAERPKGSFSTLEIQRTEQGDSAMYLCASSASGAAYEQYFGPGTRLTVT.

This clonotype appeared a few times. CDR3 region: CASSYSIHTRSYEQYF. The DNA of the CDR3 is TGTGCCAGCAGTTACTCGATCCACACCAGATCCTACGAGCAGTACTTC. This chain connects TRBV6-6 to TRBJ2-7, with D unresolved. The V end lost 0 bases, the J end lost 1 base, and 13 bases lay between the germline ends. Looked up from germline, CDR1 is MNHNY and CDR2 is SVGAGI (reference sequence). This CDR3 has 16 residues.

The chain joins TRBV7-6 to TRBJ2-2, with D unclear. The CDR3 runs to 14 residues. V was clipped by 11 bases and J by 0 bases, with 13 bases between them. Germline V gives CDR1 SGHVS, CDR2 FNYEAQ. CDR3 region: CAYEPRANTGELFF. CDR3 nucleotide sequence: TGTGCCTATGAACCTCGGGCGAACACCGGGGAGCTGTTTTTT.

The CDR3 sequence is CSAREGQGSDTQYF. The CDR3 bases are TGCAGTGCTAGAGAAGGACAGGGGTCAGATACGCAGTATTTT. The V call is TRBV20-1, the J call TRBJ2-3, with TRBD1 matching 9 bases. J lost 4 bases, V lost 0 bases, and 2 bases had no gene match. CDR1 is DFQATT, CDR2 SNEGSKA, per germline (reference sequence). CDR3 size: 14 residues.

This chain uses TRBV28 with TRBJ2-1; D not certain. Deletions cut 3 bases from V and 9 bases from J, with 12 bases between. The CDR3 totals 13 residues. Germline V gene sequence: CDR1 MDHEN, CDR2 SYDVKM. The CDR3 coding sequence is TGTGCCAGCAGTTTCAGTGTAGAGAGTGAGCAGTTCTTC. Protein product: CASSFSVESEQFF.

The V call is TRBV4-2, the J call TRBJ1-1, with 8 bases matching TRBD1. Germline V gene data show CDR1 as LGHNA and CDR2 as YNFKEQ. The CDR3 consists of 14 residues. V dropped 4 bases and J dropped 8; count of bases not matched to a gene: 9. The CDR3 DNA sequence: TGTGCCAGCAGCCCCCTCGGACAGGGCATGGAAGCTTTCTTT. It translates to CASSPLGQGMEAFF.

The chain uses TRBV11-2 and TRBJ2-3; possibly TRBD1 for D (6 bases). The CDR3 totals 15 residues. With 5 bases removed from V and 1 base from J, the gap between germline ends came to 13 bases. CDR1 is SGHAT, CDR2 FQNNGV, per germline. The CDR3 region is CASSRRDIRTDTQYF. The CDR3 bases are TGTGCCAGCAGCCGCCGGGACATTCGCACAGATACGCAGTATTTT.

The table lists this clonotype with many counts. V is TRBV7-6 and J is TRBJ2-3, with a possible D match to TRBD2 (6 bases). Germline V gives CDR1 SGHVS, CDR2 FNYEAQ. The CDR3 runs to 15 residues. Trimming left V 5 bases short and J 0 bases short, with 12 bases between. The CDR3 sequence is CASSPASASTDTQYF. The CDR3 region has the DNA TGTGCCAGCAGCCCAGCTAGCGCTAGCACAGATACGCAGTATTTT.

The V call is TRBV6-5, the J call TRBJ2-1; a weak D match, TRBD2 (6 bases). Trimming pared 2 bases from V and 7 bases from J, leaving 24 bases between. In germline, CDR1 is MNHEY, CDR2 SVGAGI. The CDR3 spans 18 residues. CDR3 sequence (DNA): TGTGCCAGCAGTTACAACCCGGGACTCCCGGATAGGGATAATGAGCAGTTCTTC. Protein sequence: CASSYNPGLPDRDNEQFF.

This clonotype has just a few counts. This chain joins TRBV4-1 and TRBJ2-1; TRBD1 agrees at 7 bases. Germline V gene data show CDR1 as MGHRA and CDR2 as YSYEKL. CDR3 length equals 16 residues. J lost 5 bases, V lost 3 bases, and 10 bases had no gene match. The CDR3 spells CASSQETGQVDNEQFF. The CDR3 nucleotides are TGCGCCAGCAGCCAGGAGACAGGGCAAGTTGACAATGAGCAGTTCTTC.

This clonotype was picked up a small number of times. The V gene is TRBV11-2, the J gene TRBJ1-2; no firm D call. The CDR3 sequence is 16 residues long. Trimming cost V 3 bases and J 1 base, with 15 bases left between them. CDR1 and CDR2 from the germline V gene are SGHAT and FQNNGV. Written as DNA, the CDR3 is TGTGCCAGCAGCTTTTCTCCGGGGAATTTTAACTATGGCTACACCTTC. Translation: CASSFSPGNFNYGYTF.

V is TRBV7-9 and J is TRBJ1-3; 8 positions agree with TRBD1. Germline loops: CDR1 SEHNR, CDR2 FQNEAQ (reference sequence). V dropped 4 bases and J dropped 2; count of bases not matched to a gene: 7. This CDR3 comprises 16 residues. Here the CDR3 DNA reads TGTGCCAGCAGCTCCGGACAGGGATTCCCTGGAAACACCATATATTTT. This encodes CASSSGQGFPGNTIYF.

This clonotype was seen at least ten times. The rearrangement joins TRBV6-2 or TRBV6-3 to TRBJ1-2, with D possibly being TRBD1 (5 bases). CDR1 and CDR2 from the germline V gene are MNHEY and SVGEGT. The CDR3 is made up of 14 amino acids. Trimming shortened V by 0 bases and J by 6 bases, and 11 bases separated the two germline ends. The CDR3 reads CASSYSIGTDGYTF. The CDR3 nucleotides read TGTGCCAGCAGTTACTCGATAGGGACGGATGGCTACACCTTC.